What follows describes a single T cell receptor beta chain. Its antigen remains unidentified. The data belong to a study of regulatory T cells in long-lasting Graves disease. Trimming removed 0 bases at V and 1 base at J, with 6 bases between. From germline, CDR1 is DFQATT and CDR2 SNEGSKA (reference sequence). The CDR3 has 13 residues. The TCR beta library used iRepertoire HTBI primers with Arm-PCR amplification of CDR3. Via MiXCR, TCRdb re-called the multiplex PCR reads, giving one row per CDR3 protein. The table includes 400,000 to 450,000 distinct CDR3 sequences, about 15% detected once. General study findings and limits: The study found TRBV28, TRBJ1-2 and TRBJ2-5 favored in persistent disease.

Specified time point: newly diagnosed GD, antithyroid drugs for less than 3 months. Making the TCR library involved RNA that had been extracted from PBMCs. These data also formed part of another study, on T cells in Graves' hyperthyroidism and ophthalmopathy. As that study records: Among clonotypes expanded in thyroid above 0.001, most were also found in blood. Researchers report that a 13 V-J model separated ophthalmopathy from stable hyperthyroidism.

The chain links TRBV20-1 to TRBJ1-1; D is unclear. The material was peripheral blood mononuclear cells (PBMCs), obtained at new diagnosis, from a patient treated with antithyroid drugs. The TCR comes from a woman in her thirties with Graves disease. CDR3 amino acids: CSARDFRNTEAFF. DNA for the CDR3: TGCAGTGCTAGAGATTTCAGGAACACTGAAGCTTTCTTT.